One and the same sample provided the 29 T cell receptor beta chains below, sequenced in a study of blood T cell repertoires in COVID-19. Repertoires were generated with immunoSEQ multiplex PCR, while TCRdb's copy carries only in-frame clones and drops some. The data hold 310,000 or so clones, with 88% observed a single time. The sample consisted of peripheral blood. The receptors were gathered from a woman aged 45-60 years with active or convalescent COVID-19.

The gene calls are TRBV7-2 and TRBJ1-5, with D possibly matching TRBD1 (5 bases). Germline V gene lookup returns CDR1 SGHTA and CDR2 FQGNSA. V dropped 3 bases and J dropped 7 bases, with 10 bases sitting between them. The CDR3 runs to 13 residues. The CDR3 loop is CASSFGGGQPQHF. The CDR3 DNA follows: TGTGCCAGCAGCTTCGGGGGAGGGCAGCCCCAGCATTTT.

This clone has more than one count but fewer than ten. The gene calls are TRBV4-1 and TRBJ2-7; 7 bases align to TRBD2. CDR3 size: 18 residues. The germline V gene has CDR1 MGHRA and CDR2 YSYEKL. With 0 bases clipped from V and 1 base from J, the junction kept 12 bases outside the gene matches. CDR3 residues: CASSQENILGLVSYEQYF. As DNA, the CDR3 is TGCGCCAGCAGCCAAGAGAACATTCTAGGACTAGTTTCCTACGAGCAGTACTTC.

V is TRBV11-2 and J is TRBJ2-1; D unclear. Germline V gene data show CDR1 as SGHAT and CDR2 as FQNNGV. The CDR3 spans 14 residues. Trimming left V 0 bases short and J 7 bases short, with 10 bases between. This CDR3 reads CASSLDAGSNEQFF. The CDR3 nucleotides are TGTGCCAGCAGCTTAGATGCAGGTTCAAATGAGCAGTTCTTC.

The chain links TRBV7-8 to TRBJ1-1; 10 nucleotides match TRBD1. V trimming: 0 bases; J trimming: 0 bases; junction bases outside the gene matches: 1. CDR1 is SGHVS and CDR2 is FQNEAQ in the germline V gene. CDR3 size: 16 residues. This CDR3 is CASSLAGQGVNTEAFF. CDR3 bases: TGTGCCAGCAGCTTAGCTGGACAGGGGGTGAACACTGAAGCTTTCTTT.

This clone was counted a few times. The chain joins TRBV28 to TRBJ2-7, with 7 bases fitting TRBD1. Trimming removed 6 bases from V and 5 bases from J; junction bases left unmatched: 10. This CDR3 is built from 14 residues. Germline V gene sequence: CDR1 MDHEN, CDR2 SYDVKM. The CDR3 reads CASSPGTVGDEQYF. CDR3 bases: TGTGCCAGCAGCCCCGGGACAGTGGGGGACGAGCAGTACTTC.

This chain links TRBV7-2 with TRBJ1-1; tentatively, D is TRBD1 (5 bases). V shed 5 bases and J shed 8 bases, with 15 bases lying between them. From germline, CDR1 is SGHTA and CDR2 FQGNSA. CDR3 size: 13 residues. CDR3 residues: CASSPGPSGEAFF. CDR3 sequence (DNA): TGTGCCAGCAGCCCCGGCCCTTCAGGGGAAGCTTTCTTT.

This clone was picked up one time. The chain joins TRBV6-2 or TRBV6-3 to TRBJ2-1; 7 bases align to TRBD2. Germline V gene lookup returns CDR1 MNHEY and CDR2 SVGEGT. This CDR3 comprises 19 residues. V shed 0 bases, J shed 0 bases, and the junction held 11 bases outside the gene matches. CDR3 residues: CASSYSPSGLHNSYNEQFF. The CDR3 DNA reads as TGTGCCAGCAGTTACTCCCCCTCGGGACTACATAACTCCTACAATGAGCAGTTCTTC.

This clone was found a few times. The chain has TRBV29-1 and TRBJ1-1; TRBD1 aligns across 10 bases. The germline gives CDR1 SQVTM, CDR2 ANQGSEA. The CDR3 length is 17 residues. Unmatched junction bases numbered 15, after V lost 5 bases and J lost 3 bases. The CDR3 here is CSVLVRTGGWRDTEAFF. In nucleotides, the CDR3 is TGCAGCGTTCTTGTTAGGACAGGGGGGTGGAGGGACACTGAAGCTTTCTTT. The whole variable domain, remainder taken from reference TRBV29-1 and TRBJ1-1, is SAVISQKPSRDICQRGTSLTIQCQVDSQVTMMFWYRQQPGQSLTLIATANQGSEATYESGFVIDKFPISRPNLTFSTLTVSNMSPEDSSIYLCSVLVRTGGWRDTEAFFGQGTRLTVV.

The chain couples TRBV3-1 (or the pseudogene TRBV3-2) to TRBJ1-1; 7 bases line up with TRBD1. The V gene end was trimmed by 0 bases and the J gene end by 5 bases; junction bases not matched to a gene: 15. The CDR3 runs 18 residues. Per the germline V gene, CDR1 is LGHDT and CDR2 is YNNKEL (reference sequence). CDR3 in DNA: TGTGCCAGCAGCCAAGATCCCAGGGGGGTTCCTATAGGGACTGAAGCTTTCTTT. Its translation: CASSQDPRGVPIGTEAFF.

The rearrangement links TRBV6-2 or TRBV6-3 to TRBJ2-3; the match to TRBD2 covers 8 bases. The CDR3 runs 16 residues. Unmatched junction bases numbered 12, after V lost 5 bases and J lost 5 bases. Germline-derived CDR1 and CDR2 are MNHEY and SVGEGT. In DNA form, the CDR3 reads TGTGCCAGCAGTCGCGGGGCGGGACTAGTAGTAGATACGCAGTATTTT. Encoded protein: CASSRGAGLVVDTQYF.

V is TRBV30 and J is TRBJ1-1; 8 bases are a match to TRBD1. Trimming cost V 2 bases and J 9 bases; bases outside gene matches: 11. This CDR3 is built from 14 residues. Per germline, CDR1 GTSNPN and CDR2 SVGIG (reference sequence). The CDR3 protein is CAWSPGTGGGQAFF. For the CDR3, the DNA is TGTGCCTGGAGTCCCGGGACAGGAGGGGGTCAAGCTTTCTTT.

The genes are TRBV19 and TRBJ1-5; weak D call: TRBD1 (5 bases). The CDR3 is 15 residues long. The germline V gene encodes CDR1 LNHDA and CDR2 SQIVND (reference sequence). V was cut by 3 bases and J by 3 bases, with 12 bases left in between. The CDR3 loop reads CASSIYGDYNQPQHF. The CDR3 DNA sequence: TGTGCCAGTAGTATCTATGGGGACTACAATCAGCCCCAGCATTTT.

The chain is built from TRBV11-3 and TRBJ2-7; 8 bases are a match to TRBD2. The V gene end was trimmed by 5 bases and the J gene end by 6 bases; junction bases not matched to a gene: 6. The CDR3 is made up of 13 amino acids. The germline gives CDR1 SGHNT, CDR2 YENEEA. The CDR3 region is CASSRRGGPEQYF. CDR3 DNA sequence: TGTGCCAGCAGCCGCCGCGGGGGGCCCGAGCAGTACTTC.

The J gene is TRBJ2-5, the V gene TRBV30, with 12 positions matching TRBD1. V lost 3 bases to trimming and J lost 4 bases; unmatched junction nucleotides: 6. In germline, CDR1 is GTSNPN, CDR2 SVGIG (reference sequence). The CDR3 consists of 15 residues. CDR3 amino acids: CAWSPGQGAGETQYF. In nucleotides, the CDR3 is TGTGCCTGGAGCCCGGGACAGGGGGCTGGAGAGACCCAGTACTTC.

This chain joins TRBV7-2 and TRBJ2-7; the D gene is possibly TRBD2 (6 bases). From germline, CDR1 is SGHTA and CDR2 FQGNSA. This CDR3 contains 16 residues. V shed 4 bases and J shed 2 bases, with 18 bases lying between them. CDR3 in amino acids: CASSSIPGLLTYEQYF. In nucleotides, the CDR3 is TGTGCCAGCAGCTCAATACCGGGACTCCTTACCTACGAGCAGTACTTC.

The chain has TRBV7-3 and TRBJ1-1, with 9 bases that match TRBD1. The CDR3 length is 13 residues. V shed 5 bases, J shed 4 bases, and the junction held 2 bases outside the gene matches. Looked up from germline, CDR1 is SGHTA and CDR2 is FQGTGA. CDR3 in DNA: TGTGCCAGCAGCAAACAGGGGGCCACTGAAGCTTTCTTT. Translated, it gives CASSKQGATEAFF.

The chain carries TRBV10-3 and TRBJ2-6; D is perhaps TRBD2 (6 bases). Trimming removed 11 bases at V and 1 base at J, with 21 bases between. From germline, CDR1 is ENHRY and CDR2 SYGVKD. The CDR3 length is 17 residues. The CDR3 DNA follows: TGTGCCTCTTCGGACGGTCTGGGGGGTTCTGGGGCCAACGTCCTGACTTTC. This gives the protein CASSDGLGGSGANVLTF.

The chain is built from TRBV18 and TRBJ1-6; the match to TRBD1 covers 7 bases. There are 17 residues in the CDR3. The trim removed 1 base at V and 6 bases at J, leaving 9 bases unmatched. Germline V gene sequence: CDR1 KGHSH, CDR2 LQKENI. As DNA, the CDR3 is TGTGCCAGCTCACCACGCCTCCAGGGGGTTTTTAATTCACCCCTCCACTTT. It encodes CASSPRLQGVFNSPLHF.

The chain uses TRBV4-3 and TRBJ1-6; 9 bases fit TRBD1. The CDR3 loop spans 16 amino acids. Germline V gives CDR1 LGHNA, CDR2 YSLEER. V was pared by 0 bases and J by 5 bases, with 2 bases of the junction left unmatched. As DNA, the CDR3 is TGCGCCAGCAGCCAAGAGGGGGACAGGGATAATTCACCCCTCCACTTT. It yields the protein CASSQEGDRDNSPLHF.

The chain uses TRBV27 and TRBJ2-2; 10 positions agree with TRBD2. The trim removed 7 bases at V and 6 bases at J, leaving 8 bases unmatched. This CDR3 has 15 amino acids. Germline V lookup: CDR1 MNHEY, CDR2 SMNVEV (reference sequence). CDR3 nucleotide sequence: TGTGCCAGCAAGTCTCTAGCGGGGGACGCCGGGGAGCTGTTTTTT. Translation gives CASKSLAGDAGELFF.

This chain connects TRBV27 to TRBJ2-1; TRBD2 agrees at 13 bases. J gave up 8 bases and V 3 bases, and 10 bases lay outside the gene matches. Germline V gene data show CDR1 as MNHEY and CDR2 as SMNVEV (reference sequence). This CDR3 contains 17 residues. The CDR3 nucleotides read TGTGCCAGCAGTTTCCGTGGACTAGCGGGAGTCGGGGATGAGCAGTTCTTC. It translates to CASSFRGLAGVGDEQFF.

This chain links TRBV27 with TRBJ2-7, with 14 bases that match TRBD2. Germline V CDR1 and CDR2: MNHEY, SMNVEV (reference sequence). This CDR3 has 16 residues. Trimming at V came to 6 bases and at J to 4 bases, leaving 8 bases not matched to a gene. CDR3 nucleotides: TGTGCCAGCAGCCCTGGGACTAGCGGGAGTAGGTACGAGCAGTACTTC. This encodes CASSPGTSGSRYEQYF.

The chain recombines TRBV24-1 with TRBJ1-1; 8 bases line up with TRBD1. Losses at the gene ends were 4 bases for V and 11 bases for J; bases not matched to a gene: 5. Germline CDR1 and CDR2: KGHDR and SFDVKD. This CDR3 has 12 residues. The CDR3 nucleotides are TGTGCCACCAGTGACAGGGGGCGCGAGGCTTTCTTT. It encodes CATSDRGREAFF.

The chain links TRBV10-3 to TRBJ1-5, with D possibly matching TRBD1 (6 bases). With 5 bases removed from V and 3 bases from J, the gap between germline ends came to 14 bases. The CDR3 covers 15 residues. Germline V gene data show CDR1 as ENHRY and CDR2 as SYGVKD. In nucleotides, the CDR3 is TGTGCCATCAGTCGGGCAGGGGCCTCCAATCAGCCCCAGCATTTT. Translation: CAISRAGASNQPQHF.

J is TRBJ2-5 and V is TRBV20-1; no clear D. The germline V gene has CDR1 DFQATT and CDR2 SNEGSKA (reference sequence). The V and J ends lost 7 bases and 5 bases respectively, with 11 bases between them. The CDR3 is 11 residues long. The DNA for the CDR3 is TGCAGTGTAACCACTCGGGAGACCCAGTACTTC. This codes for CSVTTRETQYF.

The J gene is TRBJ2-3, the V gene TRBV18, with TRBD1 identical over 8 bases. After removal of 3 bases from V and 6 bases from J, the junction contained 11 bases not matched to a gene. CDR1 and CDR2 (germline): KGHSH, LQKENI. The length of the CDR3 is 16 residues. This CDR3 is CASSPPRGTGGDTQYF. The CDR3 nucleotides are TGTGCCAGCTCACCCCCAAGGGGGACAGGCGGGGATACGCAGTATTTT.

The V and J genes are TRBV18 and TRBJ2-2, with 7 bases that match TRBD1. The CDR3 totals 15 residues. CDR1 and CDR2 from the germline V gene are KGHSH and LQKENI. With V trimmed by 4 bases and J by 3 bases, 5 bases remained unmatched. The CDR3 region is CASSLEQGYTGELFF. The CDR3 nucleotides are TGTGCCAGCTCACTCGAACAGGGGTACACCGGGGAGCTGTTTTTT.

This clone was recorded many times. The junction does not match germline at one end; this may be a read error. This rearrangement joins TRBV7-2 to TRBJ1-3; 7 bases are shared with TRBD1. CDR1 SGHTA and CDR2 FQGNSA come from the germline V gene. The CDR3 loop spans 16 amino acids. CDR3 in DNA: TGTGCCAGCAGCCTAGCGCTCGACAGGGCTGGAAACACCATATATTTT. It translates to CASSLALDRAGNTIYF.

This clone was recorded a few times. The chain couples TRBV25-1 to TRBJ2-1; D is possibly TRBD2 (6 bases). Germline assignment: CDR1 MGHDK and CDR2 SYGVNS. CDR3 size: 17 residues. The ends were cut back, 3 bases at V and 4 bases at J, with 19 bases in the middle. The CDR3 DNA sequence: TGTGCCAGCAGTGACCCGGCGGGAAGAGCGGGTTACAATGAGCAGTTCTTC. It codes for CASSDPAGRAGYNEQFF.